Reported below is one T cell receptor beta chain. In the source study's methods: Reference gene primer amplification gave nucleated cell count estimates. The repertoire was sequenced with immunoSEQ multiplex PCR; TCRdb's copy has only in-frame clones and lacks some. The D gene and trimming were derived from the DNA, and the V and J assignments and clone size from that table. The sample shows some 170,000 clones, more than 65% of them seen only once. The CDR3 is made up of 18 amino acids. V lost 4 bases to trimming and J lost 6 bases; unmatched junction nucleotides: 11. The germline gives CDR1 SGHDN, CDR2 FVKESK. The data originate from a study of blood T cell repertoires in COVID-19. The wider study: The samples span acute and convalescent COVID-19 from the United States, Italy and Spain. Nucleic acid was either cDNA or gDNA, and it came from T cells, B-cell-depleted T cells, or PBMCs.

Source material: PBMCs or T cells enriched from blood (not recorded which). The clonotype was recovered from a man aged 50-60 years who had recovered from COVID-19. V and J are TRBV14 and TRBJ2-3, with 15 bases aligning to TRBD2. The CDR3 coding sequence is TGTGCCAGCAGCCCCTTTAGGACTAGCGGGGGGGCTGCGGATACGCAGTATTTT. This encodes CASSPFRTSGGAADTQYF.